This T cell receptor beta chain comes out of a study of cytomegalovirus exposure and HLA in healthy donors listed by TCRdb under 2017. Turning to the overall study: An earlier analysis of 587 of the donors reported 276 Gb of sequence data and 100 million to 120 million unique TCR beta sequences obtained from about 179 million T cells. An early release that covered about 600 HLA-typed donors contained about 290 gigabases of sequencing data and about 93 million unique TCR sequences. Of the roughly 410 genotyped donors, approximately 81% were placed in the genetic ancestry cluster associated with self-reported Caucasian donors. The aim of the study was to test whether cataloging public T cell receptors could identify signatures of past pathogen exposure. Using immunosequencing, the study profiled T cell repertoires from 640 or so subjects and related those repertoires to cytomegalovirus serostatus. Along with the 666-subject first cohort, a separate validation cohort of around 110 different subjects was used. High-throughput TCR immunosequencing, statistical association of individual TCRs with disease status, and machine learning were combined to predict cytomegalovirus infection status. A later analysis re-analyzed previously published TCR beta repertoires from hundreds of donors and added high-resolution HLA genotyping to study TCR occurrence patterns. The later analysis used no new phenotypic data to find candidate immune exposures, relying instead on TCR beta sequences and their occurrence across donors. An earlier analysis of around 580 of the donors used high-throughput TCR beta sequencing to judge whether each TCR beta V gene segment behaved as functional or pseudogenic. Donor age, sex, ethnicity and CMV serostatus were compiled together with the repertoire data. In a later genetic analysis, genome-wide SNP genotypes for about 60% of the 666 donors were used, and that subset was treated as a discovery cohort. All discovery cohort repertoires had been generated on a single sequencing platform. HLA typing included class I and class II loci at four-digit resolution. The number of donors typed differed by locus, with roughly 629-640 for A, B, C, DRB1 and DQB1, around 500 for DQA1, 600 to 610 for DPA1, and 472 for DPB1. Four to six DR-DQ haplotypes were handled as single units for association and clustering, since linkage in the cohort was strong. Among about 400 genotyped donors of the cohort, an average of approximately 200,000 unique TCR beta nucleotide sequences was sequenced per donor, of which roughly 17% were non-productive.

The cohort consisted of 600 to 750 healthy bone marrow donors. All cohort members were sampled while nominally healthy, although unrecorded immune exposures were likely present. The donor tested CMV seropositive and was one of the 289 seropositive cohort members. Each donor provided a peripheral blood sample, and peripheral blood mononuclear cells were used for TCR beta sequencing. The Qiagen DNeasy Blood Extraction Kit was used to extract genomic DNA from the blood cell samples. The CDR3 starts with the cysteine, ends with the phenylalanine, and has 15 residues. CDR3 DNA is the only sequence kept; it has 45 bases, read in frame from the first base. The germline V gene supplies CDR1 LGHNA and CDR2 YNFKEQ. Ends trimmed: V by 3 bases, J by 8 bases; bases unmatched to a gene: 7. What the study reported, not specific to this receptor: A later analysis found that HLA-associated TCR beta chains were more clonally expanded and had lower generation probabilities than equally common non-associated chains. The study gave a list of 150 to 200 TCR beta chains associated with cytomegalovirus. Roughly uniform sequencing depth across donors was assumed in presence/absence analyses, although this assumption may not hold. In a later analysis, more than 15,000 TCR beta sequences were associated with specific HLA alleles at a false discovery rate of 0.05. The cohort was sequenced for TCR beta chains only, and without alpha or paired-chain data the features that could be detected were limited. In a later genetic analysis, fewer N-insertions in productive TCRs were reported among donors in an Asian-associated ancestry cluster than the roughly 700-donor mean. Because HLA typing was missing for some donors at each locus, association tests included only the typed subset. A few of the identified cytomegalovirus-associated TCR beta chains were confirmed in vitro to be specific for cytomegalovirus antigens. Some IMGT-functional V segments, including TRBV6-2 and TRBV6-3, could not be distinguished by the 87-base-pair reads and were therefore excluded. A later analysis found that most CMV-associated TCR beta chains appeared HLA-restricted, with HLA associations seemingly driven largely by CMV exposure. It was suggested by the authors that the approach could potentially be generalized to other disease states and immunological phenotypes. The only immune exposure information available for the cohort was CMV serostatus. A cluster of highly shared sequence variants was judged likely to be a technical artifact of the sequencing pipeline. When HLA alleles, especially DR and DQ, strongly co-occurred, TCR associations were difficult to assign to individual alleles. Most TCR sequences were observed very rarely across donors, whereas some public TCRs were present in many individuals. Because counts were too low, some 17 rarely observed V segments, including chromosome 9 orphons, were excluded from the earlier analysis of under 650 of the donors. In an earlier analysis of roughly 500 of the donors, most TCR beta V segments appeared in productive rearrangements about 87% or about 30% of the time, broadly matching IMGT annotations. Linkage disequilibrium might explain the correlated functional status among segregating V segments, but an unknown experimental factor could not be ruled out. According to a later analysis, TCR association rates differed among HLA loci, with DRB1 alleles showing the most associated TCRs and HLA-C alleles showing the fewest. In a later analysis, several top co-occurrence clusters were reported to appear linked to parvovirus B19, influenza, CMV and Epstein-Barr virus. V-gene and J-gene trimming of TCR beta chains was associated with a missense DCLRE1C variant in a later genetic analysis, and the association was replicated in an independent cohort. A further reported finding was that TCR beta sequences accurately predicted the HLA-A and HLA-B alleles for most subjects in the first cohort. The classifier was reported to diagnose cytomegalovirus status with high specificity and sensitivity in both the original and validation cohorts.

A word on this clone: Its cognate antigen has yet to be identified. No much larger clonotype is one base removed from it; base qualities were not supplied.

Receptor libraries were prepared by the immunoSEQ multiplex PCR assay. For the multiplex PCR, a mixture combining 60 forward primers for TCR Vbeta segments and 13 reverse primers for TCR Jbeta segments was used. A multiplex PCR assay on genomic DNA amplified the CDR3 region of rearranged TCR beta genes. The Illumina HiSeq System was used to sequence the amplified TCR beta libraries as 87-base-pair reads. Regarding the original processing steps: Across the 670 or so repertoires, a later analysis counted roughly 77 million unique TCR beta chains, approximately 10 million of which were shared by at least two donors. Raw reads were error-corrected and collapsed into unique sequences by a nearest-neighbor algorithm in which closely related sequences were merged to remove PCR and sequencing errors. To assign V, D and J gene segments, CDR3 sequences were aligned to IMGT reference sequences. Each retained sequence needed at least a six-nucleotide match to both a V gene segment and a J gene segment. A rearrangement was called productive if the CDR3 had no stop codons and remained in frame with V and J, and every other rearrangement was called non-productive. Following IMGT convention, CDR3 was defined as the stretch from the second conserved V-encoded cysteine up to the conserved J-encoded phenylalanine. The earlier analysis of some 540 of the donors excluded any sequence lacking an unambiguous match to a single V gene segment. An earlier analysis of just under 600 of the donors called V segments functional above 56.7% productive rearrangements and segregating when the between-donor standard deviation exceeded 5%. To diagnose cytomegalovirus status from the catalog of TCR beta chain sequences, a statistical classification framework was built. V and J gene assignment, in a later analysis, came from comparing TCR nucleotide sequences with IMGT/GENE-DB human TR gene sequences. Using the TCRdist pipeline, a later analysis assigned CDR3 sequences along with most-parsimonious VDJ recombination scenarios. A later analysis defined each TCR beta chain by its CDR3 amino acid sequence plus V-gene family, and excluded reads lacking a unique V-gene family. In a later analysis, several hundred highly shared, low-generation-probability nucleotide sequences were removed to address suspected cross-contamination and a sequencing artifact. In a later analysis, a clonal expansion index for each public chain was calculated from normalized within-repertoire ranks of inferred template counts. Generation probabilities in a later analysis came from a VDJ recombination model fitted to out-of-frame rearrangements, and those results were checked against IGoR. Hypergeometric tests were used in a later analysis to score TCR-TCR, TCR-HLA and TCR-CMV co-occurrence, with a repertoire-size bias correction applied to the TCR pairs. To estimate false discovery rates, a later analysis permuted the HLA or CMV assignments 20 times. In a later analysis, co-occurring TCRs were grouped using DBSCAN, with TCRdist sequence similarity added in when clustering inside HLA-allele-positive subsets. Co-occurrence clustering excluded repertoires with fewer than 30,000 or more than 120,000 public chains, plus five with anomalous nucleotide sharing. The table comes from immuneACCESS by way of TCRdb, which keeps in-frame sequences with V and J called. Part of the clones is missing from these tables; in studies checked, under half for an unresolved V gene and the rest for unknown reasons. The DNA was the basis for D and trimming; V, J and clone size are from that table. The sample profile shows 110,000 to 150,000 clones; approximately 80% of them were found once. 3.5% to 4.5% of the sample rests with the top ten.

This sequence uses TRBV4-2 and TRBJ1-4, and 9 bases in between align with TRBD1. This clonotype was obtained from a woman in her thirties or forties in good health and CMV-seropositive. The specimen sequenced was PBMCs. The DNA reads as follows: TGTGCCAGCAGCCAGAGCGGGACAGGGAACGAAAAACTGTTTTTT. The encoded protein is CASSQSGTGNEKLFF.